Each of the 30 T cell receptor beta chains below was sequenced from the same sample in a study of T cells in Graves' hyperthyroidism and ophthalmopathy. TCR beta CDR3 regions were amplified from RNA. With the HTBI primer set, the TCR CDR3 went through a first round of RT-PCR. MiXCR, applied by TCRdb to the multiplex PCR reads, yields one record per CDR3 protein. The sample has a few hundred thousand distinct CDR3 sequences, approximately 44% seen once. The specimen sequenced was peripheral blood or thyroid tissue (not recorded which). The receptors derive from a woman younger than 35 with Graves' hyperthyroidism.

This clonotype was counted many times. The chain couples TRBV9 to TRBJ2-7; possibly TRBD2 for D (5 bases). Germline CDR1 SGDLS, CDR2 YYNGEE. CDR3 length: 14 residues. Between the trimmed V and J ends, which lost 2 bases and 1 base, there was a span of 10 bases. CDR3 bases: TGTGCCAGCAGCGTCGGGGTAGGGTCCTACGAGCAGTACTTC. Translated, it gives CASSVGVGSYEQYF.

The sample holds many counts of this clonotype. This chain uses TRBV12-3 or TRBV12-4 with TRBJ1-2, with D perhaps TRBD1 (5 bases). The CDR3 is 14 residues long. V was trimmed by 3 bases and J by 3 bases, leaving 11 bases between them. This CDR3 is CASSFGAGYYGYTF. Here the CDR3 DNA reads TGTGCCAGCAGTTTTGGGGCAGGTTACTATGGCTACACCTTC.

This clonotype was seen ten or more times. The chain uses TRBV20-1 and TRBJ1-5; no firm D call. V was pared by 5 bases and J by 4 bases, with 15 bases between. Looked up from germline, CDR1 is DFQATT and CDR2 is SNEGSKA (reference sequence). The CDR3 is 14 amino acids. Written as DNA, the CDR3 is TGCAGTGCTCATGAGTCGGTTTTAAATCAGCCCCAGCATTTT. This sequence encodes CSAHESVLNQPQHF.

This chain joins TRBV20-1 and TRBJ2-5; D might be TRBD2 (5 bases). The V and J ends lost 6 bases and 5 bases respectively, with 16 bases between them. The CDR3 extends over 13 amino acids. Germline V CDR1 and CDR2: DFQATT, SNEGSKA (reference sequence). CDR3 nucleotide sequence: TGCAGTGCCCTCGGCGACTGGGAGGAGACCCAGTACTTC. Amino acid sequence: CSALGDWEETQYF.

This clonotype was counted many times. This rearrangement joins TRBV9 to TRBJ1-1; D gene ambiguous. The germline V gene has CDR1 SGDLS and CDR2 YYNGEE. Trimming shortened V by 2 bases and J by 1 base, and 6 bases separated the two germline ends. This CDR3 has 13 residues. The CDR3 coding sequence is TGTGCCAGCAGCGTGTCTGGGAACACTGAAGCTTTCTTT. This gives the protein CASSVSGNTEAFF.

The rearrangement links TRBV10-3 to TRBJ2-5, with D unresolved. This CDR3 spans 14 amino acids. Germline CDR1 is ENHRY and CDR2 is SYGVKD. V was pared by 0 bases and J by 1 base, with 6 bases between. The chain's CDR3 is CAISESIGQETQYF. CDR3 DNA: TGTGCCATCAGTGAGTCTATCGGCCAAGAGACCCAGTACTTC.

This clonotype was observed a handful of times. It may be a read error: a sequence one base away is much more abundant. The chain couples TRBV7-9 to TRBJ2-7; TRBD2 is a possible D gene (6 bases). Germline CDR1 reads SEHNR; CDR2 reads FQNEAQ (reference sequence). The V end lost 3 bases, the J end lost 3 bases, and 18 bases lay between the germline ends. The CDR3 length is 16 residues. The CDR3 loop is CASSLERRLGGYEQYF. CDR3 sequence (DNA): TGTGCCAGCAGCTTGGAACGGCGGCTCGGGGGCTACGAGCAGTACTTC.

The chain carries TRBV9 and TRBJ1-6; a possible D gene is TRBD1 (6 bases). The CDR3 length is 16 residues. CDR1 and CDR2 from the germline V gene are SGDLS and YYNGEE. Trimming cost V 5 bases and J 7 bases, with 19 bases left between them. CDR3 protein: CASSYPGQGMNSPLHF. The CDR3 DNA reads TGTGCCAGCAGTTACCCAGGCCAGGGGATGAATTCACCCCTCCACTTT.

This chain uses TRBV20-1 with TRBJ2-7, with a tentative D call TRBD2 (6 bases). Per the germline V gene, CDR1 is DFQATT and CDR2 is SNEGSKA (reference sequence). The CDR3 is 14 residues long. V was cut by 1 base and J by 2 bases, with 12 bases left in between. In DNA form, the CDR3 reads TGCAGTGCTAGAGTGCGGGGAGGAACCTACGAGCAGTACTTC. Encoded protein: CSARVRGGTYEQYF.

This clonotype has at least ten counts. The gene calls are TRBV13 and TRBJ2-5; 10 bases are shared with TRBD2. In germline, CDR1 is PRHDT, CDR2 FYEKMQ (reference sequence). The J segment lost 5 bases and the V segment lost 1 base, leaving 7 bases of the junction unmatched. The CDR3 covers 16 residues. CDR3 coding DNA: TGTGCCAGCAGCTTAGTGGCTAGCGGGAGTGGGGAGACCCAGTACTTC. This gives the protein CASSLVASGSGETQYF.

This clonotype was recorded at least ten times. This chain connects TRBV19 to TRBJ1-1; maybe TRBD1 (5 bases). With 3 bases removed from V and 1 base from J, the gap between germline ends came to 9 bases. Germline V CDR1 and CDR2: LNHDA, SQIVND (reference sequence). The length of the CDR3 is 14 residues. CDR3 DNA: TGTGCCAGTAGTATCCGAGACAGGAACACTGAAGCTTTCTTT. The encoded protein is CASSIRDRNTEAFF.

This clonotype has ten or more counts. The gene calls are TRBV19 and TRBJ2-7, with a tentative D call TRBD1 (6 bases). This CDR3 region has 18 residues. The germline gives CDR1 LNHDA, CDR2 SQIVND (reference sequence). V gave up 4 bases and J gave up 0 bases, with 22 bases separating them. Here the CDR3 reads CASSKGGRGSRSSYEQYF. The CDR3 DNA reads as TGTGCCAGTAGTAAGGGCGGCAGGGGAAGTCGAAGCTCCTACGAGCAGTACTTC.

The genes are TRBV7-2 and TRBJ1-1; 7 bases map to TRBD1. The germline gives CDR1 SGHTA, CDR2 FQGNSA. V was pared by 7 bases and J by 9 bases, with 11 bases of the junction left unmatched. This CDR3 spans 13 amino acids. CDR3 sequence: CASNTGAPEKAFF. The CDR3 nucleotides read TGTGCCAGCAACACAGGGGCCCCTGAAAAAGCTTTCTTT.

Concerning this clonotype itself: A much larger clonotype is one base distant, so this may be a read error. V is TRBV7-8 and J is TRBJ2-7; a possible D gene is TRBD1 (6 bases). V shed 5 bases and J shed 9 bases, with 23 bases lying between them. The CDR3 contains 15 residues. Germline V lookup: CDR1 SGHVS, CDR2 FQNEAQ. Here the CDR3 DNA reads TGTGCCAGCAGCCCGGGCCCGCAGGGATTAGGGGGGCAGTACTTC. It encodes CASSPGPQGLGGQYF. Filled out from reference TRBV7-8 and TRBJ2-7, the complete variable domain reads GAGVSQSPRYKVAKRGQDVALRCDPISGHVSLFWYQQALGQGPEFLTYFQNEAQLDKSGLPSDRFFAERPEGSVSTLKIQRTQQEDSAVYLCASSPGPQGLGGQYFGPGTRLTVT.

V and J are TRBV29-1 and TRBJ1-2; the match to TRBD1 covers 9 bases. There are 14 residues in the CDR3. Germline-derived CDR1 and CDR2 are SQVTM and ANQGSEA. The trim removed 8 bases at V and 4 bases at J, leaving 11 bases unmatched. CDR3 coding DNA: TGCAGCCCCCCGGGACAGGGATACGGCTATGGCTACACCTTC. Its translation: CSPPGQGYGYGYTF.

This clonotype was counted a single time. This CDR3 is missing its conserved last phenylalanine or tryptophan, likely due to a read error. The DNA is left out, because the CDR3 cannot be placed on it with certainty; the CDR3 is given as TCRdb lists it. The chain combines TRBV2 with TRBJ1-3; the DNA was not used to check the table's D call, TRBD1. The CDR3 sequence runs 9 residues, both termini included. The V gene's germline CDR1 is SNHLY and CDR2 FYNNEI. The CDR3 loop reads CASSYRHRV.

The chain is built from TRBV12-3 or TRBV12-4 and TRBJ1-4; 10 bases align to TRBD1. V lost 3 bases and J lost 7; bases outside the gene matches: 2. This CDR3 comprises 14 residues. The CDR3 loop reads CASSFRTGGEKLFF. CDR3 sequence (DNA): TGTGCCAGCAGTTTTCGGACAGGGGGTGAAAAACTGTTTTTT.

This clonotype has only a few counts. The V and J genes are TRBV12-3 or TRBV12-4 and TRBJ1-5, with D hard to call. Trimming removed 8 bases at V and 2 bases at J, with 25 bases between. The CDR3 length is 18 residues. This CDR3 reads CASSPLGGSAAGNQPQHF. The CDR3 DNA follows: TGTGCCAGCTCACCACTTGGCGGGTCTGCGGCCGGCAATCAGCCCCAGCATTTT.

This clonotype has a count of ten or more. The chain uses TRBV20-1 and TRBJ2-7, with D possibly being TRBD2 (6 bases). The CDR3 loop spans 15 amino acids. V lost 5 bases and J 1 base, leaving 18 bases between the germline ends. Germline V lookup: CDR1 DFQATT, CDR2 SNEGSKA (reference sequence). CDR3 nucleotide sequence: TGCAGTGCTCCACGGTGGGAAGCGGGTTCCTACGAGCAGTACTTC. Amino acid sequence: CSAPRWEAGSYEQYF.

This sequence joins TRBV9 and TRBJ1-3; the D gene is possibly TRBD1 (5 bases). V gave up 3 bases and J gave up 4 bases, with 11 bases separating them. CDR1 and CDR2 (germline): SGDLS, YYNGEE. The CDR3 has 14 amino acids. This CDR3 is CASSAQGVGNTIYF. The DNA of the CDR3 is TGTGCCAGCAGCGCTCAGGGCGTGGGAAACACCATATATTTT.

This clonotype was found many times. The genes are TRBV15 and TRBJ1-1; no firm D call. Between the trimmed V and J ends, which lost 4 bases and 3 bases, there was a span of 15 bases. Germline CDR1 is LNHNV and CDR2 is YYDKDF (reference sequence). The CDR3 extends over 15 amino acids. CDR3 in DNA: TGTGCCACCAGCACCACGGACGGCTGGGACACTGAAGCTTTCTTT. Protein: CATSTTDGWDTEAFF. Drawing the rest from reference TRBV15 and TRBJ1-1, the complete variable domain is DAMVIQNPRYQVTQFGKPVTLSCSQTLNHNVMYWYQQKSSQAPKLLFHYYDKDFNNEADTPDNFQSRRPNTSFCFLDIRSPGLGDTAMYLCATSTTDGWDTEAFFGQGTRLTVV.

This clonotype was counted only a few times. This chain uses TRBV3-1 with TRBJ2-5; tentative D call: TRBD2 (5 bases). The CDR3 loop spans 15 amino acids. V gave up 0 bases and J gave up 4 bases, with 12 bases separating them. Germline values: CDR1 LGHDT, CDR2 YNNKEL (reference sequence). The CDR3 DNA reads TGTGCCAGCAGCCAAGATGAGAGAGGGCCAGAGACCCAGTACTTC. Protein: CASSQDERGPETQYF.

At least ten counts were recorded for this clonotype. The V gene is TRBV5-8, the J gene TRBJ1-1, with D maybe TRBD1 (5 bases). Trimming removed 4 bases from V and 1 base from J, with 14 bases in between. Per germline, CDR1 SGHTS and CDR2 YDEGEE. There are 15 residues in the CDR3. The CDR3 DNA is TGTGCCAGCAGCATAGCTCAGGGTCGGAACACTGAAGCTTTCTTT. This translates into CASSIAQGRNTEAFF.

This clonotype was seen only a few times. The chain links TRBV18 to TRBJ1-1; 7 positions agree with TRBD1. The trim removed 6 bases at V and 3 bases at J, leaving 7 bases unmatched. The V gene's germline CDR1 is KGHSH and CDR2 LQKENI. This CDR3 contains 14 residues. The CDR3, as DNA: TGTGCCAGCTCTCGCAACAGGGGTGACACTGAAGCTTTCTTT. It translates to CASSRNRGDTEAFF.

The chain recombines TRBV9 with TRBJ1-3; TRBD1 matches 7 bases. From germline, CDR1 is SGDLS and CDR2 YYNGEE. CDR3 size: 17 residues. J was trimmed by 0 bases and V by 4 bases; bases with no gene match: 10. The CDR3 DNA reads TGTGCCAGCAGCCTGCAGGGGGACAGTAACTCTGGAAACACCATATATTTT. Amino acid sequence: CASSLQGDSNSGNTIYF.

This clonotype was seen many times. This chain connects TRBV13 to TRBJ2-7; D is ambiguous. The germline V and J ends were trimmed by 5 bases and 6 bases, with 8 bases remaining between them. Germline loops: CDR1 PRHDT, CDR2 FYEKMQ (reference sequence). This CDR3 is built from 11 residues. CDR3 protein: CASSTRGEQYF. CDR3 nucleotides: TGTGCCAGCAGCACCCGAGGCGAGCAGTACTTC.

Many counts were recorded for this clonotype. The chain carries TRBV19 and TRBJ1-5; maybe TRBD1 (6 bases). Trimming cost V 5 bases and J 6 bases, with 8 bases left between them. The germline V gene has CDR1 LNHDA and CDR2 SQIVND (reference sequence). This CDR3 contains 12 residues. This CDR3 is CASSVTGQPQHF. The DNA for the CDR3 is TGTGCCAGTAGTGTGACAGGTCAGCCCCAGCATTTT. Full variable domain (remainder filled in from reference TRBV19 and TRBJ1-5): DGGITQSPKYLFRKEGQNVTLSCEQNLNHDAMYWYRQDPGQGLRLIYYSQIVNDFQKGDIAEGYSVSREKKESFPLTVTSAQKNPTAFYLCASSVTGQPQHFGDGTRLSIL.

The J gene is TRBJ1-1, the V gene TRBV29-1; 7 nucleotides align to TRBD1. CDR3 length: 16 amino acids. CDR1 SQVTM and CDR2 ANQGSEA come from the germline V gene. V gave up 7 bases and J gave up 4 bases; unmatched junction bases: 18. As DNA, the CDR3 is TGCAGCGCGGATGATTCCGACAGGGTAAGGGGCACTGAAGCTTTCTTT. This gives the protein CSADDSDRVRGTEAFF.

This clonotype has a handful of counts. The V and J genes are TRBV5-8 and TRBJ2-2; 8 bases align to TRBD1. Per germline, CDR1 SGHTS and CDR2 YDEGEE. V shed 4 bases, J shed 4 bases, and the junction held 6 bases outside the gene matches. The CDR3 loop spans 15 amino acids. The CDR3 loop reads CASSLSDRVTGELFF. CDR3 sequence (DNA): TGTGCCAGCAGCCTTTCGGACAGGGTCACCGGGGAGCTGTTTTTT.

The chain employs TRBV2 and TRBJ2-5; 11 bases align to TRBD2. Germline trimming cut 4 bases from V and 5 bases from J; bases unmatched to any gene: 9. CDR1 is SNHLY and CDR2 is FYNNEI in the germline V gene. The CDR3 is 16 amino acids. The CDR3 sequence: CASSVGVAGGRETQYF. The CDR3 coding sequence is TGTGCCAGCAGTGTAGGGGTAGCGGGAGGGCGCGAGACCCAGTACTTC.